The next 20 T cell receptor beta chains were all read from a single sample in a study of blood T cells in healthy people across ages. A J-beta primer mix and a sample-barcoded 5' primer were used in a second PCR of about 7 to 11 cycles. Using its own MiXCR run on the 5' RACE reads, TCRdb lists one record per CDR3 protein. The table lists 800,000 to 1,000,000 distinct CDR3 sequences, roughly 43% of them singletons, with around 15% in the top ten. Sequenced: blood. These receptors were collected from a man under 40 in good health.

The chain joins TRBV2 to TRBJ2-4; D perhaps matches TRBD1 (6 bases). The germline gives CDR1 SNHLY, CDR2 FYNNEI. V lost 6 bases and J lost 1, with 10 bases in between. The CDR3 is made up of 14 amino acids. This chain's CDR3 is CASRGTNAKNIQYF. In DNA form, the CDR3 reads TGTGCCAGCAGAGGGACAAACGCCAAAAACATTCAGTACTTC.

The chain uses TRBV28 and TRBJ1-2; 9 positions agree with TRBD1. V shed 6 bases, J shed 0 bases, and the junction held 8 bases outside the gene matches. The CDR3 covers 16 residues. CDR1 is MDHEN and CDR2 is SYDVKM in the germline V gene. CDR3 region: CASSLDWTGANYGYTF. In nucleotides, the CDR3 is TGTGCCAGCAGCCTCGATTGGACAGGGGCTAACTATGGCTACACCTTC.

There are a few counts of this clonotype. The V and J genes are TRBV7-9 and TRBJ1-5; D gene uncertain. The CDR3 runs 13 residues. The V gene's germline CDR1 is SEHNR and CDR2 FQNEAQ (reference sequence). The V and J ends lost 3 bases and 5 bases respectively, with 8 bases between them. CDR3 loop: CASSFRGDQPQHF. The CDR3 DNA reads TGTGCCAGCAGCTTCCGTGGAGATCAGCCCCAGCATTTT.

The genes are TRBV18 and TRBJ2-5, with TRBD2 as a possible D gene (5 bases). This CDR3 region has 13 residues. Trimming pared 2 bases from V and 11 bases from J, leaving 15 bases between. Germline values: CDR1 KGHSH, CDR2 LQKENI. The CDR3 here is CASSPDEAEEQYF. The CDR3 region has the DNA TGTGCCAGCTCACCAGATGAGGCGGAGGAGCAGTACTTC.

The V and J genes are TRBV2 and TRBJ1-1; D gene ambiguous. V was cut by 3 bases and J by 1 base, with 0 bases left in between. The CDR3 extends over 11 amino acids. Germline V gene sequence: CDR1 SNHLY, CDR2 FYNNEI. The CDR3 DNA reads TGTGCCAGCAGTGAGAACACTGAAGCTTTCTTT. It translates to CASSENTEAFF.

J is TRBJ1-4 and V is TRBV3-1; D unclear. CDR1 and CDR2 from the germline V gene are LGHDT and YNNKEL (reference sequence). CDR3 length equals 14 residues. Trimming took 4 bases from V and 8 from J, leaving 14 bases between them. CDR3 nucleotides: TGTGCCAGCAGCCTCCGGACGGCGGGGGAAAAACTGTTTTTT. Translation gives CASSLRTAGEKLFF.

The chain is built from TRBV29-1 and TRBJ2-7; D may be TRBD1 (6 bases). There are 12 residues in the CDR3. Germline V CDR1 and CDR2: SQVTM, ANQGSEA. Trimming removed 7 bases from V and 5 bases from J, with 15 bases in between. The CDR3 nucleotides are TGCAGCGCCAGAAGGCCAGGGGACGAGCAGTACTTC. Encoded protein: CSARRPGDEQYF.

The chain recombines TRBV7-2 with TRBJ1-1; a possible D gene is TRBD1 (6 bases). The V and J ends lost 7 bases and 1 base respectively, with 10 bases between them. The CDR3 consists of 13 residues. In germline, CDR1 is SGHTA, CDR2 FQGNSA. The CDR3 DNA reads TGTGCCAGCAAAGTCAGGGGGAACACTGAAGCTTTCTTT. Encoded protein: CASKVRGNTEAFF.

The chain joins TRBV20-1 to TRBJ2-1, with D perhaps TRBD2 (6 bases). The germline CDR1 and CDR2 sequences are DFQATT and SNEGSKA (reference sequence). The CDR3 runs to 16 residues. Trimming took 7 bases from V and 0 from J, leaving 19 bases between them. DNA for the CDR3: TGCAGTGTACGGCGGCCTCTGGGGGGCTCCTACAATGAGCAGTTCTTC. This sequence encodes CSVRRPLGGSYNEQFF.

The table lists this clonotype with a few counts. The J gene is TRBJ2-1, the V gene TRBV20-1; 7 bases line up with TRBD2. CDR1 is DFQATT and CDR2 is SNEGSKA in the germline V gene (reference sequence). The V gene end was trimmed by 0 bases and the J gene end by 3 bases; junction bases not matched to a gene: 17. The CDR3 runs 19 residues. The chain's CDR3 is CSARDPRPQRGIYYNEQFF. CDR3 nucleotides: TGCAGTGCTAGAGATCCAAGGCCCCAGCGGGGAATATACTACAATGAGCAGTTCTTC.

V is TRBV7-9 and J is TRBJ2-7; D is undetermined. The V gene's germline CDR1 is SEHNR and CDR2 FQNEAQ (reference sequence). The CDR3 extends over 12 amino acids. V lost 6 bases and J 3 bases, leaving 9 bases between the germline ends. The CDR3 region has the DNA TGTGCCAGCAGGGGAATTGGCTACGAGCAGTACTTC. Translated: CASRGIGYEQYF.

The chain joins TRBV20-1 to TRBJ2-3; the D gene is possibly TRBD1 (5 bases). Germline V gives CDR1 DFQATT, CDR2 SNEGSKA (reference sequence). The CDR3 contains 18 residues. V was cut by 1 base and J by 1 base, with 21 bases left in between. This CDR3 reads CSARGPHRSLRGTDTQYF. CDR3 coding DNA: TGCAGTGCTAGAGGCCCCCACAGGTCGCTTAGGGGCACAGATACGCAGTATTTT.

The rearrangement joins TRBV9 to TRBJ2-2; D may correspond to TRBD1 or TRBD2 (5 bases each). This CDR3 has 14 amino acids. Germline CDR1 and CDR2: SGDLS and YYNGEE. Trimming removed 0 bases at V and 6 bases at J, with 9 bases between. CDR3: CASSVGGSAGELFF. The CDR3 DNA reads TGTGCCAGCAGCGTAGGGGGGTCGGCCGGGGAGCTGTTTTTT.

This clonotype was observed a few times. The rearrangement uses TRBV4-3 and TRBJ2-1; the D is unclear. V was cut by 1 base and J by 4 bases, with 5 bases left in between. Looked up from germline, CDR1 is LGHNA and CDR2 is YSLEER. This CDR3 is built from 13 residues. The CDR3 spells CASSQGPYNEQFF. The CDR3 nucleotides read TGCGCCAGCAGCCAAGGGCCGTACAATGAGCAGTTCTTC.

This chain links TRBV28 with TRBJ1-5, with D perhaps matching TRBD1 (6 bases). The V gene lost 7 bases and the J gene lost 3 bases, with 19 bases spanning the gap. The CDR3 contains 16 residues. From germline, CDR1 is MDHEN and CDR2 SYDVKM. The DNA for the CDR3 is TGTGCCAGCACTAGGGGGGGGGCATCGAACAATCAGCCCCAGCATTTT. It translates to CASTRGGASNNQPQHF.

Only a few counts were recorded for this clonotype. The chain uses TRBV27 and TRBJ1-2; 9 bases map to TRBD1. Germline values: CDR1 MNHEY, CDR2 SMNVEV (reference sequence). The CDR3 has 13 amino acids. J gave up 5 bases and V 8 bases, and 6 bases lay outside the gene matches. In DNA, the CDR3 is TGTGCCAGCCGCCGGACAGGGGAGTATGGCTACACCTTC. This gives the protein CASRRTGEYGYTF.

CDR3 in amino acids: CASSQDRTLTTYEQYF. The DNA for the CDR3 is TGCGCCAGCAGCCAAGATCGCACCCTAACCACCTACGAGCAGTACTTC. The genes are TRBV4-3 and TRBJ2-7, with D uncertain. Trimming removed 0 bases at V and 2 bases at J, with 14 bases between. The CDR3 is made up of 16 amino acids. From germline, CDR1 is LGHNA and CDR2 YSLEER.

J is TRBJ2-7 and V is TRBV7-9; 12 nucleotides agree with TRBD1. The CDR3 runs 16 residues. The V gene's germline CDR1 is SEHNR and CDR2 FQNEAQ (reference sequence). J was trimmed by 7 bases and V by 6 bases; bases with no gene match: 13. The CDR3 spells CASRFSGQGAYNEQYF. The CDR3 region has the DNA TGTGCCAGCAGATTCTCGGGACAGGGGGCTTACAATGAGCAGTACTTC.

The chain combines TRBV19 with TRBJ1-2; 10 nucleotides line up with TRBD1. CDR1 is LNHDA, CDR2 SQIVND, per germline (reference sequence). The CDR3 loop spans 13 amino acids. V dropped 5 bases and J dropped 8; count of bases not matched to a gene: 5. The CDR3 sequence is CASSWDRGKGYTF. The CDR3 DNA follows: TGTGCCAGTAGTTGGGACAGGGGTAAAGGCTACACCTTC.

The chain has TRBV29-1 and TRBJ2-3; 14 nucleotides align to TRBD2. CDR1 is SQVTM and CDR2 is ANQGSEA in the germline V gene. V lost 6 bases, J lost 2 bases, and 16 bases stayed unmatched. This CDR3 comprises 19 residues. CDR3 coding DNA: TGCAGCGTCCCCGGACTAGCGGGGGGAGAAGTCCTTGACACAGATACGCAGTATTTT. Translated, it gives CSVPGLAGGEVLDTDTQYF.